The clone carrying this T cell receptor beta chain was seen a few times. Germline V gene lookup returns CDR1 GTSNPN and CDR2 SVGIG (reference sequence). The ends lost 2 bases at V and 1 base at J; junction bases unmatched: 11. The CDR3 consists of 17 residues. The source of the sample is a study of blood T cell repertoires in COVID-19. Background on the study: T cells, B-cell-depleted T cells, or PBMCs provided the cDNA or gDNA that served as material.

The repertoire was sequenced with immunoSEQ multiplex PCR; TCRdb's copy has only in-frame clones and lacks some. The table lists 150,000 to 200,000 clones, approximately 80% of them singletons, with approximately 0.9% in the top ten. This TCR was sampled from a man aged 55 to 70 with COVID-19, enrolled during active disease. The gene calls are TRBV30 and TRBJ2-7, with 10 bases fitting TRBD1. Material for sequencing was peripheral blood. The CDR3 bases are TGTGCCTGGAGTCTGACAGGGGGCGCGGGAGTTTCCTACGAGCAGTACTTC. The encoded protein is CAWSLTGGAGVSYEQYF.